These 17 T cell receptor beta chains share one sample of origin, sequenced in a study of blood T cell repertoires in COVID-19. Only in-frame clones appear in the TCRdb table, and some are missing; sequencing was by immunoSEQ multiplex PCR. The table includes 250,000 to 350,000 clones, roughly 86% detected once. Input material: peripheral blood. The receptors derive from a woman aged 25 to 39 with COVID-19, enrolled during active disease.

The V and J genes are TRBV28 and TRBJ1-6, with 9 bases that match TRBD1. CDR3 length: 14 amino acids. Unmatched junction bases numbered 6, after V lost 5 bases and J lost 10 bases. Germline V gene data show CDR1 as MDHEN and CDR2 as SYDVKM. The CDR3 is CASSHRDRDSPLHF. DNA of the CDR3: TGTGCCAGCAGTCACCGGGACAGGGACTCACCCCTCCACTTT.

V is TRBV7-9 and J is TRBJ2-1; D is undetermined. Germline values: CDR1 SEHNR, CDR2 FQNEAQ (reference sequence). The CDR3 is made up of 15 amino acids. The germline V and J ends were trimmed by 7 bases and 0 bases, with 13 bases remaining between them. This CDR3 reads CASTLARSSYNEQFF. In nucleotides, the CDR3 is TGTGCCAGCACCCTGGCCCGGAGCTCCTACAATGAGCAGTTCTTC.

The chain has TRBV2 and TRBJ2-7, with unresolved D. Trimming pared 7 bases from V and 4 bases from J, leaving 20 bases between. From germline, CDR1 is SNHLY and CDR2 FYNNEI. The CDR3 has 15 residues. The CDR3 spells CASIQGSSSTYEQYF. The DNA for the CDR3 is TGTGCCAGCATTCAAGGTAGTAGTTCGACTTACGAGCAGTACTTC.

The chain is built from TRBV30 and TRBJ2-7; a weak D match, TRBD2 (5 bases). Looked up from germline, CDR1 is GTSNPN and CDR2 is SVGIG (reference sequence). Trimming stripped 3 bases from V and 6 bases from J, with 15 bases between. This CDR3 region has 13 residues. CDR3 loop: CAWSHGRAREQYF. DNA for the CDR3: TGTGCCTGGAGCCACGGGCGGGCTCGCGAGCAGTACTTC.

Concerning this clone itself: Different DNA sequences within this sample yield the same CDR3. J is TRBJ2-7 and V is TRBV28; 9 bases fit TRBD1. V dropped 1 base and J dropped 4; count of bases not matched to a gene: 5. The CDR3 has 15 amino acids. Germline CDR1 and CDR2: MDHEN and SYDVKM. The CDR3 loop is CASSLLGTGQYEQYF. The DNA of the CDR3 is TGTGCCAGCAGTTTATTGGGGACAGGGCAGTACGAGCAGTACTTC.

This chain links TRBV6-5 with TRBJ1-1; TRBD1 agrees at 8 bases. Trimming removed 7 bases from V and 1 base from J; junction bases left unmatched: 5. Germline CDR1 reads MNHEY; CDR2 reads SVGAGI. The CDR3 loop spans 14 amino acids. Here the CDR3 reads CASIRTGTNTEAFF. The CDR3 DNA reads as TGTGCCAGCATTCGGACAGGGACGAACACTGAAGCTTTCTTT.

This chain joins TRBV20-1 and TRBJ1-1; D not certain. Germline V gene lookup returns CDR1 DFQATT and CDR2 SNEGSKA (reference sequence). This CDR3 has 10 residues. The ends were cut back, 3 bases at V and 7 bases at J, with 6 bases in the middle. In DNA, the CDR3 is TGCAGTGCTAGCGCGGTTGAAGCTTTCTTT. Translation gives CSASAVEAFF.

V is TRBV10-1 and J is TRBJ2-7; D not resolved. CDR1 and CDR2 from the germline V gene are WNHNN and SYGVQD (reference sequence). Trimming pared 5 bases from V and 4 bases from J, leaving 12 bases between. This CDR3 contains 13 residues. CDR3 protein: CASSLSAGYEQYF. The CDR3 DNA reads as TGCGCCAGCAGTCTAAGCGCTGGGTACGAGCAGTACTTC.

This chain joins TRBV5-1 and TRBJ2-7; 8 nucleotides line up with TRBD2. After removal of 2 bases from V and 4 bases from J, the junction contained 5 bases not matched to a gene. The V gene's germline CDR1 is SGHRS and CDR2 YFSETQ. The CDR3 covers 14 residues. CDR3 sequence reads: CASSLRAGAYEQYF. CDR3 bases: TGCGCCAGCAGCTTAAGAGCGGGAGCATACGAGCAGTACTTC.

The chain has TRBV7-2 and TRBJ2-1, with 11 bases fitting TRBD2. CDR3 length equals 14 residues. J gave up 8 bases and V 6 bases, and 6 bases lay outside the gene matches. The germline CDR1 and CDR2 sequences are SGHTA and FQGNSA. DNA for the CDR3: TGTGCCAGCAGACTAGCGGGAGTGGGTTATGAGCAGTTCTTC. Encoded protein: CASRLAGVGYEQFF.

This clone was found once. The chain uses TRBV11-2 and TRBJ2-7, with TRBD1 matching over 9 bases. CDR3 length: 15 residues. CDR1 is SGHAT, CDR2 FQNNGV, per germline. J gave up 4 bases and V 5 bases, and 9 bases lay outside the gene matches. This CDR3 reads CASSIRDRVGYEQYF. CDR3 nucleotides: TGTGCCAGCAGCATCCGGGACAGGGTAGGTTACGAGCAGTACTTC. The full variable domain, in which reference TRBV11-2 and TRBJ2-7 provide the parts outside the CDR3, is EAGVAQSPRYKIIEKRQSVAFWCNPISGHATLYWYQQILGQGPKLLIQFQNNGVVDDSQLPKDRFSAERLKGVDSTLKIQPAKLEDSAVYLCASSIRDRVGYEQYFGPGTRLTVT.

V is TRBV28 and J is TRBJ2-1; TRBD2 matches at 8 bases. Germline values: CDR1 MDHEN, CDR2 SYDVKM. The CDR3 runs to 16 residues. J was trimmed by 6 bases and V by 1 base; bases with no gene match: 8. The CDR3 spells CASSLFSGSWGNEQFF. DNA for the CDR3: TGTGCCAGCAGTTTATTCAGCGGGAGTTGGGGCAATGAGCAGTTCTTC.

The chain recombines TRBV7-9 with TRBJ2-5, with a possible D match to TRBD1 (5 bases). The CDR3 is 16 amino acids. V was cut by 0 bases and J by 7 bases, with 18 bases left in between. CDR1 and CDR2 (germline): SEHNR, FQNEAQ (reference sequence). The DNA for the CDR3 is TGTGCCAGCAGCTTAGCCCGAGATCGACAGACGGTGACCCAGTACTTC. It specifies CASSLARDRQTVTQYF.

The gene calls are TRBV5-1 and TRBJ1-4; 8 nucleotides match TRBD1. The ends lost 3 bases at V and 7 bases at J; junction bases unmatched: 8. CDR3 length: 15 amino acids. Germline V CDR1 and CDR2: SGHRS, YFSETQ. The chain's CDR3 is CASSSTTGGGEKLFF. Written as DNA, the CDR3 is TGCGCCAGCAGCTCGACAACAGGGGGTGGTGAAAAACTGTTTTTT.

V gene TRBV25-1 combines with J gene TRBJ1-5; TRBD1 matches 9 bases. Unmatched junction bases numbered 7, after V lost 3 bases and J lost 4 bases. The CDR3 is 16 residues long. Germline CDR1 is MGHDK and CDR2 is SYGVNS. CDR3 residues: CASSDHTGTGNQPQHF. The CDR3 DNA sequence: TGTGCCAGCAGTGACCACACCGGGACAGGGAATCAGCCCCAGCATTTT. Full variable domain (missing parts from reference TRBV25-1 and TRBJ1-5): EADIYQTPRYLVIGTGKKITLECSQTMGHDKMYWYQQDPGMELHLIHYSYGVNSTEKGDLSSESTVSRIRTEHFPLTLESARPSHTSQYLCASSDHTGTGNQPQHFGDGTRLSIL.

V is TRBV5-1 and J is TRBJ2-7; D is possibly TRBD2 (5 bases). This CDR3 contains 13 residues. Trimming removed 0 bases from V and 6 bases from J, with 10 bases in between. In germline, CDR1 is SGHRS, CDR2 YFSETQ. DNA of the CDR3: TGCGCCAGCAGCTTGGAGCCCCGGGGCGAGCAGTACTTC. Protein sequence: CASSLEPRGEQYF.

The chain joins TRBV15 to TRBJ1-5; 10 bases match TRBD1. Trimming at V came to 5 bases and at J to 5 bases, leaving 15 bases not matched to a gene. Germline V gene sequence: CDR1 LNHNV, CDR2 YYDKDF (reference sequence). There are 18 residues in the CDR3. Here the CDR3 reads CATSSTGTGVYLDQPQHF. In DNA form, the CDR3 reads TGTGCCACCAGCTCTACCGGGACAGGGGTATATTTGGATCAGCCCCAGCATTTT.